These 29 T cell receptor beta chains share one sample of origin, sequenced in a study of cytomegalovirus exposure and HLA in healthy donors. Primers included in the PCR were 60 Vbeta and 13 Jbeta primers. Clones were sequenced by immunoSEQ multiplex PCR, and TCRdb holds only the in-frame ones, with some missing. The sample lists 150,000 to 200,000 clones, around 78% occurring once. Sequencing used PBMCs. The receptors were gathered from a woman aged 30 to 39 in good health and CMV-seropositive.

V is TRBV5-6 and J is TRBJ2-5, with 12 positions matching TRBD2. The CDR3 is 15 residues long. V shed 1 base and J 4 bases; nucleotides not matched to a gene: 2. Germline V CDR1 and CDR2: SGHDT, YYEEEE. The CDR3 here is CASSLLAGGGETQYF. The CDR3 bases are TGTGCCAGCAGCTTGCTAGCGGGGGGGGGAGAGACCCAGTACTTC.

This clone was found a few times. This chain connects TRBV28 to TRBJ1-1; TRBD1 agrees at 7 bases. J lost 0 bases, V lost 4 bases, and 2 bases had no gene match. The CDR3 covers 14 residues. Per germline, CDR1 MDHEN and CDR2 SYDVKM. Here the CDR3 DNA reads TGTGCCAGCAGTTCTACAGGGGTGAACACTGAAGCTTTCTTT. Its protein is CASSSTGVNTEAFF.

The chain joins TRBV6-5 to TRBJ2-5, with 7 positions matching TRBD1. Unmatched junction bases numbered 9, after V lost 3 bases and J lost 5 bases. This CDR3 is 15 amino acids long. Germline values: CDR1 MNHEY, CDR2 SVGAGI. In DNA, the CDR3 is TGTGCCAGCAGTTATCCCGGACAGGTCGAGGAGACCCAGTACTTC. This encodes CASSYPGQVEETQYF.

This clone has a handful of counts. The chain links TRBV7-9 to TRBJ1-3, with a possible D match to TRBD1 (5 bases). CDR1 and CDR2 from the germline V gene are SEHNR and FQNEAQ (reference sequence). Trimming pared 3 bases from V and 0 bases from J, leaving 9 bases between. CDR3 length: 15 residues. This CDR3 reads CASSLGTNSGNTIYF. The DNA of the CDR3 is TGTGCCAGCAGCTTGGGGACTAACTCTGGAAACACCATATATTTT.

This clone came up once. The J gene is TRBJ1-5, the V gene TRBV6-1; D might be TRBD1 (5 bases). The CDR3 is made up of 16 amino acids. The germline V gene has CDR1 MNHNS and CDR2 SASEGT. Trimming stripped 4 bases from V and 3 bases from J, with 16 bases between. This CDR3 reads CASSGSSRALNQPQHF. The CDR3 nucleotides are TGTGCCAGCAGTGGCAGCAGCAGGGCTCTCAATCAGCCCCAGCATTTT.

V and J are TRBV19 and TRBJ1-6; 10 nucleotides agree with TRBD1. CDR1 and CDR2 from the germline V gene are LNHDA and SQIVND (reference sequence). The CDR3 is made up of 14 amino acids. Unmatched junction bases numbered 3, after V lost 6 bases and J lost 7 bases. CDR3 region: CASRVDRGNSPLHF. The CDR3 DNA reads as TGTGCCAGTAGGGTGGACAGGGGGAATTCACCCCTCCACTTT.

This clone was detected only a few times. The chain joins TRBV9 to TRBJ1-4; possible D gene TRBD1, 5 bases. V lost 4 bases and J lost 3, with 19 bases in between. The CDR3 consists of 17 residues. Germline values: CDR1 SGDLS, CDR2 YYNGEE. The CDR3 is CASSPRGVRDANEKLFF. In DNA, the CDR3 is TGTGCCAGCAGCCCCCGCGGGGTTCGGGACGCTAATGAAAAACTGTTTTTT.

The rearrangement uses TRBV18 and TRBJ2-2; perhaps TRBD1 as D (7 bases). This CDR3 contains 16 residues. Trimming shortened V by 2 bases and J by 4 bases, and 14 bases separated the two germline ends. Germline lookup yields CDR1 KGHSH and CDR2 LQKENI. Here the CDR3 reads CASSPGGGRGTGELFF. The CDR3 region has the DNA TGTGCCAGCTCACCAGGAGGGGGCAGAGGCACCGGGGAGCTGTTTTTT. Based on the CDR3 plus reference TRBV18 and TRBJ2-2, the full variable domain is NAGVMQNPRHLVRRRGQEARLRCSPMKGHSHVYWYRQLPEEGLKFMVYLQKENIIDESGMPKERFSAEFPKEGPSILRIQQVVRGDSAAYFCASSPGGGRGTGELFFGEGSRLTVL.

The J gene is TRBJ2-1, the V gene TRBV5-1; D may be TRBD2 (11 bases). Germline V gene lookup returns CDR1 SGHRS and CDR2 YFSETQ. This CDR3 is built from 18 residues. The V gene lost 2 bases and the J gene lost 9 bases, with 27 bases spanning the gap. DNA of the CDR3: TGCGCCAGCAGCTTAGACAGGGGGCCAACTAGCGGGGGTAGTGAGCAGTTCTTC. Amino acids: CASSLDRGPTSGGSEQFF.

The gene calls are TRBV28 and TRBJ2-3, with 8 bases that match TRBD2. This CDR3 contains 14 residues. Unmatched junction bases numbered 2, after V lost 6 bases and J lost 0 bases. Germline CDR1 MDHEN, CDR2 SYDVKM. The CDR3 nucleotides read TGTGCCAGCAGAACTAGCGGAAGCACAGATACGCAGTATTTT. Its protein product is CASRTSGSTDTQYF.

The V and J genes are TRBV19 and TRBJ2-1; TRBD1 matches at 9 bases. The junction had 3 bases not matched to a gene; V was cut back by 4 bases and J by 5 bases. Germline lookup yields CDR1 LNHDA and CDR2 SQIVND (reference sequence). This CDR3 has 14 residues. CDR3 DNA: TGTGCCAGTAGTACCGGGACAGGGCACAATGAGCAGTTCTTC. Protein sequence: CASSTGTGHNEQFF.

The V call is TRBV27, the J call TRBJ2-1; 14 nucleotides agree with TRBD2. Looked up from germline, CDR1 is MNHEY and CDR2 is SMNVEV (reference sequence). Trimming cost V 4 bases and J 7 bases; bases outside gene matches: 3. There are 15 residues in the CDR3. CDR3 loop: CASSSGTSGRNEQFF. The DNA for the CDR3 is TGTGCCAGCAGTTCTGGGACTAGCGGGAGAAATGAGCAGTTCTTC.

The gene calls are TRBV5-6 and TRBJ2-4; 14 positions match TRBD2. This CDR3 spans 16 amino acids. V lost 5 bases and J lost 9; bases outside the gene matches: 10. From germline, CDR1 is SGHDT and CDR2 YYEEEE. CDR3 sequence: CASREGTSGSLGIQYF. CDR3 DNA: TGTGCCAGCAGGGAGGGGACTAGCGGGAGTCTGGGCATTCAGTACTTC.

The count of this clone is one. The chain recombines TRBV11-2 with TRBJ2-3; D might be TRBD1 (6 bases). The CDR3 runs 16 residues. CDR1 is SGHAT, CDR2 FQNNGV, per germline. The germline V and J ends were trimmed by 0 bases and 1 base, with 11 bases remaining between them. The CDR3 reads CASSLDRGIGTDTQYF. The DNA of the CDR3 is TGTGCCAGCAGCTTAGATAGGGGGATCGGCACAGATACGCAGTATTTT.

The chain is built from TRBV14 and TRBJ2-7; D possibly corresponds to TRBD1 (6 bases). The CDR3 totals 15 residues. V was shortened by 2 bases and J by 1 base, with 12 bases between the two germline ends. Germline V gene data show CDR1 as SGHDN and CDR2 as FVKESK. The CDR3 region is CASSQWTALSYEQYF. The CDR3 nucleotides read TGTGCCAGCAGCCAATGGACAGCGCTTTCCTACGAGCAGTACTTC.

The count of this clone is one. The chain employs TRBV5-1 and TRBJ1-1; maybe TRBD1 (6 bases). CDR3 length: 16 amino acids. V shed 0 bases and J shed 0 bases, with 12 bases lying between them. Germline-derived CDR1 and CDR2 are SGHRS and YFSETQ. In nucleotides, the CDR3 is TGCGCCAGCAGCTTGGCCAGGGGTGGAATGAACACTGAAGCTTTCTTT. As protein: CASSLARGGMNTEAFF. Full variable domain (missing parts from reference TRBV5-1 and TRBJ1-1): KAGVTQTPRYLIKTRGQQVTLSCSPISGHRSVSWYQQTPGQGLQFLFEYFSETQRNKGNFPGRFSGRQFSNSRSEMNVSTLELGDSALYLCASSLARGGMNTEAFFGQGTRLTVV.

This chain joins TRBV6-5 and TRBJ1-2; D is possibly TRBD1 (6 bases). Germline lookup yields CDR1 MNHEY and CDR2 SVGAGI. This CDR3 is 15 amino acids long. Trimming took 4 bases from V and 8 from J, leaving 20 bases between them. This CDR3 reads CASSFLGQGQSGYTF. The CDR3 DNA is TGTGCCAGCAGTTTCTTAGGGCAGGGGCAAAGCGGCTACACCTTC.

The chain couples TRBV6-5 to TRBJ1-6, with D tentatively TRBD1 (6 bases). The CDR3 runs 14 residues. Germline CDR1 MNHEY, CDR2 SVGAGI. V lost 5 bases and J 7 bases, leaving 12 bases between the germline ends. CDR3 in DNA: TGTGCCAGCAGTGCAGACAGGAGAAATTCACCCCTCCACTTT. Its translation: CASSADRRNSPLHF.

This chain's CDR3 is CASSEIVTGQETQYF. Here the CDR3 DNA reads TGTGCCAGCAGTGAAATTGTAACAGGCCAAGAGACCCAGTACTTC. The chain has TRBV6-1 and TRBJ2-5; D perhaps matches TRBD1 (5 bases). Germline V gives CDR1 MNHNS, CDR2 SASEGT. There are 15 residues in the CDR3. Trimming removed 2 bases from V and 1 base from J, with 11 bases in between.

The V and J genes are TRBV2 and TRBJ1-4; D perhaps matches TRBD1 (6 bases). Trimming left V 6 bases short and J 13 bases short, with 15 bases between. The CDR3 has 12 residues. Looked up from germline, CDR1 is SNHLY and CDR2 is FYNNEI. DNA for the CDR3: TGTGCCAGCAGAGCCAACAGGGCGAGACTGTTTTTT. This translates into CASRANRARLFF.

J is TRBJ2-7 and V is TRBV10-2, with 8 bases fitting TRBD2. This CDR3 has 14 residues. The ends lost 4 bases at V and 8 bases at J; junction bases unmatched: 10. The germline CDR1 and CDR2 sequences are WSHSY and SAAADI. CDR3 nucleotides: TGCGCCAGCAGTGCAAGCGGGAGAGGTTTTCAGCAGTACTTC. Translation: CASSASGRGFQQYF.

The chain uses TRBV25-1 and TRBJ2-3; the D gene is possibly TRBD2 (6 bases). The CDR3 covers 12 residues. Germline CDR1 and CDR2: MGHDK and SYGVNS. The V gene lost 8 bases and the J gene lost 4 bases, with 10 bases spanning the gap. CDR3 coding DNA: TGTGCCAGCGCCTGGGGGGCAGATACGCAGTATTTT. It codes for CASAWGADTQYF.

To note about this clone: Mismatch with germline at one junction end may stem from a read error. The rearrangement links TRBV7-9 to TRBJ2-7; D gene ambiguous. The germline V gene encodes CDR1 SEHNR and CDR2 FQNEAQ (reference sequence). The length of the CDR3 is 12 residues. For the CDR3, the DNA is TGTTCCAGCAGCTTTATTTCGGACGAGCAGTACTTC. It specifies CSSSFISDEQYF.

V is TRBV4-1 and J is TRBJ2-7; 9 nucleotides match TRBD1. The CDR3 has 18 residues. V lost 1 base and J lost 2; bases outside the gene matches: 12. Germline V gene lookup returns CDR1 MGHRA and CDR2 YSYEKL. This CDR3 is CASSQAVTGTGTPYEQYF. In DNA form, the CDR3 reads TGCGCCAGCAGCCAAGCTGTAACCGGGACAGGGACCCCCTACGAGCAGTACTTC.

The CDR3, as DNA: TGTGCCAGCAGCTTGGGACAGGGAAGCTATGGCTACACCTTC. Protein sequence: CASSLGQGSYGYTF. The J gene is TRBJ1-2, the V gene TRBV5-8; 7 nucleotides align to TRBD1. CDR3 length: 14 amino acids. CDR1 is SGHTS and CDR2 is YDEGEE in the germline V gene. Trimming at V came to 0 bases and at J to 4 bases, leaving 3 bases not matched to a gene.

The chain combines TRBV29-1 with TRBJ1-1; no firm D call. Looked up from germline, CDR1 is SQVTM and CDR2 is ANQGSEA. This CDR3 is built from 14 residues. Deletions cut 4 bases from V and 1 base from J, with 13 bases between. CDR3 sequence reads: CSVVIGVKNTEAFF. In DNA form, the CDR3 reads TGCAGCGTTGTAATCGGGGTGAAGAACACTGAAGCTTTCTTT. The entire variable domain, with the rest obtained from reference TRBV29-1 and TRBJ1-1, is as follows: SAVISQKPSRDICQRGTSLTIQCQVDSQVTMMFWYRQQPGQSLTLIATANQGSEATYESGFVIDKFPISRPNLTFSTLTVSNMSPEDSSIYLCSVVIGVKNTEAFFGQGTRLTVV.

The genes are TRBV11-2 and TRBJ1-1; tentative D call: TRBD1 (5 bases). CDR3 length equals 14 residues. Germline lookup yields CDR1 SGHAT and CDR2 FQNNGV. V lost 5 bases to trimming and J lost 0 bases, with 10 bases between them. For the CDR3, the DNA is TGTGCCAGCAGCGCGAACAGGTTGAACACTGAAGCTTTCTTT. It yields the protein CASSANRLNTEAFF.

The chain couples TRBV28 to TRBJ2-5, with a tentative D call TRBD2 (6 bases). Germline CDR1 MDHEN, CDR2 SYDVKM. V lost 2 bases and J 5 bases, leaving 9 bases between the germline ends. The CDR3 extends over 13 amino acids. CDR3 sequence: CASSLGGWETQYF. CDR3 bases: TGTGCCAGCAGTTTAGGGGGGTGGGAGACCCAGTACTTC. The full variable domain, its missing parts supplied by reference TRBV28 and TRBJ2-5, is DVKVTQSSRYLVKRTGEKVFLECVQDMDHENMFWYRQDPGLGLRLIYFSYDVKMKEKGDIPEGYSVSREKKERFSLILESASTNQTSMYLCASSLGGWETQYFGPGTRLLVL.

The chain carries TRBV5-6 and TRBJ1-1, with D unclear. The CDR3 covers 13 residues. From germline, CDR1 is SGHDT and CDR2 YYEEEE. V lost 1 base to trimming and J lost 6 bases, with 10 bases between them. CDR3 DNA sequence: TGTGCCAGCAGCTTGCGAGGGCTTCCTGAAGCTTTCTTT. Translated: CASSLRGLPEAFF.